Shown below are 7 T cell receptor beta chains from a single sample sequenced in a study of cytomegalovirus exposure and HLA in healthy donors. Primers for the PCR totalled 60 Vbeta and 13 Jbeta. TCRdb's table, derived via immunoSEQ multiplex PCR, lists solely in-frame clones and lacks some. The sample has over 200,000 clones, approximately 81% seen once. The material sequenced was PBMCs. These receptors were taken from a human donor in good health.

This sequence joins TRBV6-1 and TRBJ1-2, with TRBD1 as a possible D gene (5 bases). The V end was cut by 2 bases, the J end by 4 bases, with 8 bases between. The CDR3 totals 13 residues. CDR1 and CDR2 from the germline V gene are MNHNS and SASEGT. The DNA of the CDR3 is TGTGCCAGCAGTGAAACGGACACCTATGGCTACACCTTC. This sequence encodes CASSETDTYGYTF.

The V and J genes are TRBV4-3 and TRBJ2-7, with TRBD2 identical over 8 bases. Germline V lookup: CDR1 LGHNA, CDR2 YSLEER. The CDR3 loop spans 16 amino acids. V dropped 0 bases and J dropped 2; count of bases not matched to a gene: 6. The CDR3 protein is CASSQDGLARTYEQYF. DNA for the CDR3: TGCGCCAGCAGCCAAGATGGACTAGCCAGGACCTACGAGCAGTACTTC.

The chain employs TRBV6-6 and TRBJ1-2, with D unclear. Germline CDR1 reads MNHNY; CDR2 reads SVGAGI (reference sequence). Trimming took off 7 bases at V and 5 bases at J, with 17 bases between the two ends. The CDR3 has 14 amino acids. This chain's CDR3 is CASTLGPTGYGYTF. The CDR3, as DNA: TGTGCCAGCACCCTAGGACCTACGGGGTATGGCTACACCTTC.

In this sample, this clone turned up a few times. This rearrangement joins TRBV5-4 to TRBJ2-4; 7 bases fit TRBD2. Germline CDR1 SGHNT, CDR2 YYREEE (reference sequence). CDR3 size: 15 residues. The V segment lost 4 bases and the J segment 7 bases; nucleotides outside the gene matches: 11. This CDR3 is CASSIPSGTGNIQYF. The CDR3 DNA reads as TGTGCCAGCAGCATTCCCAGCGGGACGGGGAACATTCAGTACTTC.

The chain joins TRBV6-4 to TRBJ2-7, with D perhaps TRBD1 (6 bases). Germline lookup yields CDR1 MRHNA and CDR2 SNTAGT. Trimming removed 10 bases from V and 2 bases from J, with 18 bases in between. The CDR3 totals 14 residues. Here the CDR3 DNA reads TGTGCCACGTACCCGGAACAGGGCCCCTACGAGCAGTACTTC. Amino acids: CATYPEQGPYEQYF.

The chain carries TRBV4-3 and TRBJ2-5; 8 positions match TRBD2. Germline CDR1 is LGHNA and CDR2 is YSLEER. CDR3 size: 14 residues. V lost 0 bases and J lost 4; bases outside the gene matches: 1. CDR3 sequence: CASSQELAGETQYF. The DNA for the CDR3 is TGCGCCAGCAGCCAAGAGCTAGCGGGAGAGACCCAGTACTTC.

In DNA form, the CDR3 reads TGCGCCAGCAGCTTGGAGTCCTGGGGGACAACCCACGGAGAGACCCAGTACTTC. This encodes CASSLESWGTTHGETQYF. V gene TRBV5-1 combines with J gene TRBJ2-5; D might be TRBD1 (6 bases). The V and J ends lost 0 bases and 4 bases respectively, with 22 bases between them. CDR3 length: 18 amino acids. The germline V gene has CDR1 SGHRS and CDR2 YFSETQ.